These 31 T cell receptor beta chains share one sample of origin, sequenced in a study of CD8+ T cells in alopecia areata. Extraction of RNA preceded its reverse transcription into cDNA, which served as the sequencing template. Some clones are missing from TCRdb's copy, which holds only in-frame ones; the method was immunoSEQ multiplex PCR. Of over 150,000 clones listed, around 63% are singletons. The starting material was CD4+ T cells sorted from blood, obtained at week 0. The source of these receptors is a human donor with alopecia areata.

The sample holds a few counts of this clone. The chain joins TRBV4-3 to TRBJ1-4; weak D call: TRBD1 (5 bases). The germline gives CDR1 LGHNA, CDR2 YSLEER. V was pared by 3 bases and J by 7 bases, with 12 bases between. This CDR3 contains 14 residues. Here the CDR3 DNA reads TGCGCCAGCAGCCATGGGCAGGGTCGTGAAAAACTGTTTTTT. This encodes CASSHGQGREKLFF.

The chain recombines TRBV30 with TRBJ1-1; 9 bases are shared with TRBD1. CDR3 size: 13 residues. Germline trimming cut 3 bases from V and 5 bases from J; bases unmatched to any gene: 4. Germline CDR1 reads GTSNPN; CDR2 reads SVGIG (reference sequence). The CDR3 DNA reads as TGTGCCTGGAGCGGGACAGGGTGGACTGAAGCTTTCTTT. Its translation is CAWSGTGWTEAFF.

CDR3 DNA: TGTGCCGGGTCTAGCGGGGCGTACCAAGAGACCCAGTACTTC. Its protein product is CAGSSGAYQETQYF. This chain links TRBV2 with TRBJ2-5; 9 positions agree with TRBD2. The CDR3 length is 14 residues. Trimming took 11 bases from V and 0 from J; bases not matched to a gene: 7. Germline CDR1 reads SNHLY; CDR2 reads FYNNEI.

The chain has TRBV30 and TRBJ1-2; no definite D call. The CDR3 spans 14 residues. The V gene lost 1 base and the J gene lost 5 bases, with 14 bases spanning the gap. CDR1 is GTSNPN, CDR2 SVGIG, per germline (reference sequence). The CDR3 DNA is TGTGCCTGGAGTGCTCGAAGGACTTCATATGGCTACACCTTC. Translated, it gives CAWSARRTSYGYTF.

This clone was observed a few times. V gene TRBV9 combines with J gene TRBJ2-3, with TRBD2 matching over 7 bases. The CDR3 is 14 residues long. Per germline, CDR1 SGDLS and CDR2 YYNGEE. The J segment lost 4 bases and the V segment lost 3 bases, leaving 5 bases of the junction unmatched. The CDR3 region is CASSASGEADTQYF. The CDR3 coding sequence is TGTGCCAGCAGCGCAAGCGGGGAGGCAGATACGCAGTATTTT. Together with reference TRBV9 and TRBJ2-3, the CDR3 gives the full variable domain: DSGVTQTPKHLITATGQRVTLRCSPRSGDLSVYWYQQSLDQGLQFLIQYYNGEERAKGNILERFSAQQFPDLHSELNLSSLELGDSALYFCASSASGEADTQYFGPGTRLTVL.

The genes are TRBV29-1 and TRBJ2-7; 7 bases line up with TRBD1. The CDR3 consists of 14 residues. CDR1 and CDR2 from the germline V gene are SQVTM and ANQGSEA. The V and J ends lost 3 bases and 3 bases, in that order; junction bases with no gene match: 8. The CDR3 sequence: CSVEMQGTVYEQYF. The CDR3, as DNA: TGCAGCGTTGAGATGCAGGGGACAGTCTACGAGCAGTACTTC.

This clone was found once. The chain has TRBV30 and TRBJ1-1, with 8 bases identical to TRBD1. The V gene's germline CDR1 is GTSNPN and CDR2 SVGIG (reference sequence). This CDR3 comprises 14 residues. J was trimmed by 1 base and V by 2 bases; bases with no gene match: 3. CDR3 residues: CAWSTGTGNTEAFF. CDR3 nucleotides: TGTGCCTGGAGTACCGGGACAGGGAACACTGAAGCTTTCTTT.

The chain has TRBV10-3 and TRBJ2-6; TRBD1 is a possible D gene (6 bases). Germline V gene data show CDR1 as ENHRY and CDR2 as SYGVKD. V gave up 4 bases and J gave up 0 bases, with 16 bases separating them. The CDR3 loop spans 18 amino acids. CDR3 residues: CAISGLTGASSGANVLTF. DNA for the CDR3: TGTGCCATCAGTGGGTTGACAGGAGCCTCCTCTGGGGCCAACGTCCTGACTTTC.

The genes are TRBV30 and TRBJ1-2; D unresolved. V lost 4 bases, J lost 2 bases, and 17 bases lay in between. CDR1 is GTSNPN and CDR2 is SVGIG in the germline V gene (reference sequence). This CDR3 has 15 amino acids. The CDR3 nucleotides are TGTGCCTGGACGAGCGCTCAGGCCCCGAACTATGGCTACACCTTC. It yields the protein CAWTSAQAPNYGYTF.

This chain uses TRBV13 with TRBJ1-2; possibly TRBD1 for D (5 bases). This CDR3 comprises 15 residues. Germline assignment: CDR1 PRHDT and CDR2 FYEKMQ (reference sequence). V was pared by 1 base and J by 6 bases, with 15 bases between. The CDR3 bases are TGTGCCAGCAGCTTAGAAGGGCAGGGTTATAATGGCTACACCTTC. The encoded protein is CASSLEGQGYNGYTF.

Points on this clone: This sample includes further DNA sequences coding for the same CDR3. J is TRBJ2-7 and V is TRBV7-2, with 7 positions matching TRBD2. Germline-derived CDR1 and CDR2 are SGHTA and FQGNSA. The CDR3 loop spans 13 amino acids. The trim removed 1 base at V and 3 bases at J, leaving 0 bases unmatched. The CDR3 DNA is TGTGCCAGCAGCTTAGGGGGGGGCTACGAGCAGTACTTC. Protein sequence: CASSLGGGYEQYF.

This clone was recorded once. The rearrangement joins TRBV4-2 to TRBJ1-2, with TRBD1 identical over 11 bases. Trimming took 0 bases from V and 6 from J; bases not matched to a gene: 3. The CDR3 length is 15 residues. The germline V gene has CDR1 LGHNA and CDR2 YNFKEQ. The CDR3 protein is CASSQDRTGGDGYTF. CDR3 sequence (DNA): TGTGCCAGCAGCCAAGATCGGACAGGGGGCGATGGCTACACCTTC.

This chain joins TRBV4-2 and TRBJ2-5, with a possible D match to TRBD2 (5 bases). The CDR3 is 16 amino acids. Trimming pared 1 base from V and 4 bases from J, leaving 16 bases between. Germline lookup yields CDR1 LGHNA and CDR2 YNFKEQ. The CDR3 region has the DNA TGTGCCAGCAGCCAAGGCGACGGGGAGAGAGGAGAGACCCAGTACTTC. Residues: CASSQGDGERGETQYF.

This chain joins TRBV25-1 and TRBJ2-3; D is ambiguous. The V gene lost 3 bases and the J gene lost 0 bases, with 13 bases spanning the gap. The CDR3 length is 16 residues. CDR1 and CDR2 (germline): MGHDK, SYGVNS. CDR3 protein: CASSDRRLRSTDTQYF. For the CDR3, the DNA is TGTGCCAGCAGTGATCGAAGGCTCCGAAGCACAGATACGCAGTATTTT.

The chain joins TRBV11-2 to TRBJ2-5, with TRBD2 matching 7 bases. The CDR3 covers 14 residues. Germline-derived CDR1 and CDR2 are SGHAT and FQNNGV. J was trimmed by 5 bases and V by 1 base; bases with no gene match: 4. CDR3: CASSLVREEETQYF. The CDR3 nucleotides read TGTGCCAGCAGCTTAGTACGGGAGGAGGAGACCCAGTACTTC.

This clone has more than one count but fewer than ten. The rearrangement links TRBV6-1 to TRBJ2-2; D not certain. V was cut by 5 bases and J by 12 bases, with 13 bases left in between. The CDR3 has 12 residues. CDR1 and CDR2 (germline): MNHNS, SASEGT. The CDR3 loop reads CASSSLDKKLFF. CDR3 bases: TGTGCCAGCAGTTCTCTCGACAAGAAGCTGTTTTTT.

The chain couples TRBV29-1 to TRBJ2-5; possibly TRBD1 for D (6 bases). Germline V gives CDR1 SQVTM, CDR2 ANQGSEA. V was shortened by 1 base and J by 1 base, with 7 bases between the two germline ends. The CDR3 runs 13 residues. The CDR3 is CSVEGRGQETQYF. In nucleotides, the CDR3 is TGCAGCGTTGAAGGCAGGGGCCAAGAGACCCAGTACTTC.

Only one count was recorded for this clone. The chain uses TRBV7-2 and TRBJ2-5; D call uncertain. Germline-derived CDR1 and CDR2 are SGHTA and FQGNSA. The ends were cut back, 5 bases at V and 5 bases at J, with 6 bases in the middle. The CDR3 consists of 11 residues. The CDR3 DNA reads TGTGCCAGCAGCGACTGGGAGACCCAGTACTTC. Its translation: CASSDWETQYF.

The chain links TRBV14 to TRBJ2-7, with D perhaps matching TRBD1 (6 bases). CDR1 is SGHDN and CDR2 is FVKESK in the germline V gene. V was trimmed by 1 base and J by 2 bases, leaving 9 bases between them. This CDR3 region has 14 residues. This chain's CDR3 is CASSQVGTTYEQYF. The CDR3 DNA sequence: TGTGCCAGCAGCCAAGTAGGGACAACCTACGAGCAGTACTTC.

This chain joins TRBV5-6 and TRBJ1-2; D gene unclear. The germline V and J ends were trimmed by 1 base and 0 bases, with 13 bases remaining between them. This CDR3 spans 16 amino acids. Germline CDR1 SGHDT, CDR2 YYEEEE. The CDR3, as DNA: TGTGCCAGCAGCTTGTGGGAAGTTGATCCTAACTATGGCTACACCTTC. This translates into CASSLWEVDPNYGYTF.

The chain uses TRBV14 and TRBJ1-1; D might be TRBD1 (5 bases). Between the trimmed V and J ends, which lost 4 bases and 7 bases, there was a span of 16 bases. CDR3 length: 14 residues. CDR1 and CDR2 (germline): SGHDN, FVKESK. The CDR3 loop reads CASSRPGRVGEAFF. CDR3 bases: TGTGCCAGCAGCCGCCCTGGCAGGGTAGGTGAAGCTTTCTTT.

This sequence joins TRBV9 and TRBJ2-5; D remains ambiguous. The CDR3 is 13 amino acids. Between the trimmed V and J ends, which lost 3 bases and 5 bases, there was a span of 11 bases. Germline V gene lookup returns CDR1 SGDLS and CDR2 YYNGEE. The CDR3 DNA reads TGTGCCAGCAGCGGGAGTGTAGGGGAGACCCAGTACTTC. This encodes CASSGSVGETQYF. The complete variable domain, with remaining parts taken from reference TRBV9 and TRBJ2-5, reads DSGVTQTPKHLITATGQRVTLRCSPRSGDLSVYWYQQSLDQGLQFLIQYYNGEERAKGNILERFSAQQFPDLHSELNLSSLELGDSALYFCASSGSVGETQYFGPGTRLLVL.

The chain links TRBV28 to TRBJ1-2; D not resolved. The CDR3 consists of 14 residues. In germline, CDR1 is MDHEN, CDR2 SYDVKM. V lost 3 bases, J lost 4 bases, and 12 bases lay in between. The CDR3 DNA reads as TGTGCCAGCAGTTTGGTCGAGAGTCCCTATGGCTACACCTTC. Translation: CASSLVESPYGYTF.

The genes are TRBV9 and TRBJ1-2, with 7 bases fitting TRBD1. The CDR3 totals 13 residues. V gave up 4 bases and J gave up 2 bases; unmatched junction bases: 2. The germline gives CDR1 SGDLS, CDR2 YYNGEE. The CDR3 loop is CASSQQGNYGYTF. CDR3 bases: TGTGCCAGCAGCCAACAGGGGAACTATGGCTACACCTTC.

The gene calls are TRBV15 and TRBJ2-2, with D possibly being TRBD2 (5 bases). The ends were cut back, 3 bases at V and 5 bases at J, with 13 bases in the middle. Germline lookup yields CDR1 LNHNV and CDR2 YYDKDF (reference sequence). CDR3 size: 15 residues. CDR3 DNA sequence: TGTGCCACCAGCAGTTACCGGACTGGGACCGGGGAGCTGTTTTTT. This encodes CATSSYRTGTGELFF.

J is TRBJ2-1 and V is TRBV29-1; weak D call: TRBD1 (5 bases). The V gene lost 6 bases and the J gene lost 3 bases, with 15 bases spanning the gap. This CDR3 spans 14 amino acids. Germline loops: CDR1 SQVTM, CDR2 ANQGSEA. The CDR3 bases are TGCAGCGTGGGGCGTCCTACCAACTACAATGAGCAGTTCTTC. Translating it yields CSVGRPTNYNEQFF.

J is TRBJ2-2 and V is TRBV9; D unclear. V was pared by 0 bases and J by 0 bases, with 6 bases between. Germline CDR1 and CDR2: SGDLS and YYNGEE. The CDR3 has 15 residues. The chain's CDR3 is CASSVGPTNTGELFF. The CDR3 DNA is TGTGCCAGCAGCGTAGGTCCTACGAACACCGGGGAGCTGTTTTTT.

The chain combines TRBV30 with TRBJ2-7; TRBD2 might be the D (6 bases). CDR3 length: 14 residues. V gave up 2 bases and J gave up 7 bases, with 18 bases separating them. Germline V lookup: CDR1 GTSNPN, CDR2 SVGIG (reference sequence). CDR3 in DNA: TGTGCCTGGAGTCCGGGGACTCCTCCGAGGGAGCAGTACTTC. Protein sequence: CAWSPGTPPREQYF.

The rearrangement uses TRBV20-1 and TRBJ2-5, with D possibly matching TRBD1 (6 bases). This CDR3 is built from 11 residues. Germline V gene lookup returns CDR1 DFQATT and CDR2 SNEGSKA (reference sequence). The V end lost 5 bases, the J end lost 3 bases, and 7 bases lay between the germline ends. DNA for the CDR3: TGCAGTGCTCACAGGGAAGAGACCCAGTACTTC. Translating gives CSAHREETQYF.

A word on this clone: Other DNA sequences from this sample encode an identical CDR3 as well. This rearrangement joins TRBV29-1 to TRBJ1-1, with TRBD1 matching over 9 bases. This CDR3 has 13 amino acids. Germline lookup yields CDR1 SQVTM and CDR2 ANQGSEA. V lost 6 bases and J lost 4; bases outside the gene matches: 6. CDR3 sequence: CSVETGGGTEAFF. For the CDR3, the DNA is TGCAGCGTGGAGACAGGGGGAGGCACTGAAGCTTTCTTT. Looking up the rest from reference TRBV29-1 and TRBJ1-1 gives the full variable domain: SAVISQKPSRDICQRGTSLTIQCQVDSQVTMMFWYRQQPGQSLTLIATANQGSEATYESGFVIDKFPISRPNLTFSTLTVSNMSPEDSSIYLCSVETGGGTEAFFGQGTRLTVV.

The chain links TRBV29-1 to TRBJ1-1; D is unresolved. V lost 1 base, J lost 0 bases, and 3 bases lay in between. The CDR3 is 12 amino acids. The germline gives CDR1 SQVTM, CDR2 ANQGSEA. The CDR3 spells CSVEVVNTEAFF. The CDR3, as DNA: TGCAGCGTTGAAGTAGTGAACACTGAAGCTTTCTTT.